The clone carrying this T cell receptor beta chain has a handful of counts. Germline V gives CDR1 KGHSH, CDR2 LQKENI. The CDR3 runs to 14 residues. With V trimmed by 6 bases and J by 1 base, 5 bases remained unmatched. The sample comes from a study of blood T cell repertoires in COVID-19. On the study more broadly: From T cells, B-cell-depleted T cells, or PBMCs came the material, which was cDNA or gDNA.

In the authors' methods: Estimation of nucleated cell counts was performed using reference gene primer amplification. TCRdb's copy holds only in-frame clones and misses some; the assay was immunoSEQ multiplex PCR. V, J and clone size derive from that table, while D and trimming were established from the DNA sequence. The sample lists roughly 250,000 clones, roughly 77% seen once, with 3.3% in the top ten. This clonotype originated in a woman at least 80 years old with acute or convalescent COVID-19. The chain has TRBV18 and TRBJ1-1, with 7 bases lining up with TRBD1. Input material: peripheral blood. The CDR3, as DNA: TGTGCCAGCTCCCCCTGGACAGGGAACACTGAAGCTTTCTTT. Its protein product is CASSPWTGNTEAFF.